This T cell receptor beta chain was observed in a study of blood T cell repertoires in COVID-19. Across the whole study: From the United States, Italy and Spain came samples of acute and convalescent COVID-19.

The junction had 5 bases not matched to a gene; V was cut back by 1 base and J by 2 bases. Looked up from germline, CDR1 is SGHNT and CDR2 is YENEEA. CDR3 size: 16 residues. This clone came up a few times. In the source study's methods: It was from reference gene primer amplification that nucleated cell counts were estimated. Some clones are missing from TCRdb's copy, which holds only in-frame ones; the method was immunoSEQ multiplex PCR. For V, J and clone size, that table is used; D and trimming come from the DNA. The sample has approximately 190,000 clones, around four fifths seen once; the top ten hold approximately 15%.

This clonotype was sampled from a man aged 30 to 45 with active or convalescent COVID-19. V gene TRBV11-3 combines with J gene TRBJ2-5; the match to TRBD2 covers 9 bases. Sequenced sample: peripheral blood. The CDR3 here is CASSLGRTSVQETQYF. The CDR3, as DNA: TGTGCCAGCAGCTTAGGCCGGACTAGCGTTCAAGAGACCCAGTACTTC. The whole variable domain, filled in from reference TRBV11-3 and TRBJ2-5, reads EAGVVQSPRYKIIEKKQPVAFWCNPISGHNTLYWYLQNLGQGPELLIRYENEEAVDDSQLPKDRFSAERLKGVDSTLKIQPAELGDSAVYLCASSLGRTSVQETQYFGPGTRLLVL.